This T cell receptor (beta chain) was sequenced during a study of T cell repertoires in cytomegalovirus infection. As for the study in general: Signatures in public TCR beta sequences pointed to both CMV infection and matching HLA type.

The sample holds many counts of this clonotype. Germline V gene sequence: CDR1 MNHEY, CDR2 SVGEGT. The length of the CDR3 is 15 residues. V was pared by 4 bases and J by 3 bases, with 8 bases of the junction left unmatched. TCRdb re-called the reads through MiXCR, storing one row per CDR3 protein. The sample lists some 220,000 distinct CDR3 sequences, around an eighth occurring once. The material sequenced was PBMCs. The chain combines TRBV6-2 or TRBV6-3 with TRBJ1-1, with TRBD1 matching over 7 bases. This clonotype was obtained from a human donor in good health (CMV status not recorded). Some clones in this sample may be carry-over from other donors' samples. CDR3 protein: CASSSAGGADTEAFF. Written as DNA, the CDR3 is TGTGCCAGCAGTTCAGCAGGGGGGGCTGACACTGAAGCTTTCTTT.